This T cell receptor (beta chain) was recorded in a study of blood T cell repertoires in COVID-19. On the study more broadly: PBMCs, B-cell-depleted T cells, or T cells were the source of the cDNA or gDNA that made up the material.

The germline V gene has CDR1 SEHNR and CDR2 FQNEAQ (reference sequence). This CDR3 is 15 amino acids long. Trimming removed 2 bases from V and 0 bases from J, with 9 bases in between. Under the authors' procedure: Amplification with reference gene primers provided the estimates of nucleated cell counts. Only in-frame clones appear in the TCRdb table, and some are missing; sequencing was by immunoSEQ multiplex PCR. Clone size and V and J calls were adopted from that table, with D and trimming inferred from the DNA. The profile shows 300,000 to 350,000 clones, roughly 87% of them singletons. This TCR came from a man younger than 35 with active or convalescent COVID-19. Sequencing input: peripheral blood. The chain employs TRBV7-9 and TRBJ2-3; D possibly corresponds to TRBD2 (5 bases). CDR3 in amino acids: CASSLLAASTDTQYF. Here the CDR3 DNA reads TGTGCCAGCAGCTTACTAGCAGCCAGCACAGATACGCAGTATTTT.